The 32 T cell receptor beta chains below were found in one sample sequenced in a study of OX40 agonist ivuxolimab in advanced cancers. The library was obtained by the immunoSEQ multiplex PCR assay. The table comes from immuneACCESS by way of TCRdb, which keeps in-frame sequences with V and J called. Part of the clones is missing from these tables; in studies checked, under half for an unresolved V gene and the rest for unknown reasons. This sample lists fewer than 85,000 clones; 80% to 90% were detected once. The ten largest make up 9.5% to 13% of the sample. The sequencing here drew on CD4+ or CD8+ T cells sorted from blood, taken in a trial of the OX40 agonist ivuxolimab. The receptors were gathered from an adult with an advanced solid tumor such as melanoma, head and neck, liver or kidney cancer.

The CDR3 region has the DNA TGCAGCGTTGAAGACTGGTCCGGGGTTAACTCCTACGAGCAGTACTTC. This sequence encodes CSVEDWSGVNSYEQYF. The V call is TRBV29-1, the J call TRBJ2-7; a weak D match, TRBD2 (5 bases). The CDR3 has 16 residues. Trimming took 0 bases from V and 0 from J, leaving 15 bases between them. Germline V lookup: CDR1 SQVTM, CDR2 ANQGSEA.

CDR3 loop: CASSQGVDQYF. The CDR3 nucleotides read TGTGCCAGCAGCCAAGGGGTGGACCAGTACTTC. J is TRBJ2-5 and V is TRBV7-9; D might be TRBD1 (5 bases). Trimming removed 5 bases from V and 10 bases from J, with 11 bases in between. Per the germline V gene, CDR1 is SEHNR and CDR2 is FQNEAQ (reference sequence). The length of the CDR3 is 11 residues.

The chain uses TRBV27 and TRBJ1-1; 9 bases fit TRBD1. The V gene's germline CDR1 is MNHEY and CDR2 SMNVEV (reference sequence). CDR3 size: 15 residues. Germline trimming cut 2 bases from V and 5 bases from J; bases unmatched to any gene: 6. CDR3 region: CASSLQQGAGTEAFF. In nucleotides, the CDR3 is TGTGCCAGCAGTTTACAACAGGGGGCTGGGACTGAAGCTTTCTTT.

The chain employs TRBV9 and TRBJ2-2, with D hard to call. CDR3 length: 16 amino acids. The germline V gene encodes CDR1 SGDLS and CDR2 YYNGEE. Deletions cut 3 bases from V and 3 bases from J, with 15 bases between. This chain's CDR3 is CASSGASARDTGELFF. In DNA form, the CDR3 reads TGTGCCAGCAGCGGGGCCTCCGCTCGGGACACCGGGGAGCTGTTTTTT.

The chain has TRBV18 and TRBJ2-5; 9 bases line up with TRBD1. Per germline, CDR1 KGHSH and CDR2 LQKENI. V lost 4 bases to trimming and J lost 5 bases; unmatched junction nucleotides: 14. This CDR3 has 17 amino acids. CDR3 residues: CASSLQGARYRGETQYF. CDR3 DNA: TGTGCCAGCTCACTACAGGGGGCGAGGTATCGGGGCGAGACCCAGTACTTC.

The chain recombines TRBV7-9 with TRBJ1-6, with unresolved D. Trimming removed 5 bases from V and 8 bases from J, with 7 bases in between. The CDR3 loop spans 12 amino acids. Germline CDR1 is SEHNR and CDR2 is FQNEAQ (reference sequence). The CDR3 loop is CASSQGDSPLHF. In nucleotides, the CDR3 is TGTGCCAGCAGCCAAGGCGATTCACCCCTCCACTTT.

This rearrangement joins TRBV30 to TRBJ1-2; 10 nucleotides align to TRBD1. Germline CDR1 reads GTSNPN; CDR2 reads SVGIG (reference sequence). The CDR3 is 15 amino acids. The J segment lost 8 bases and the V segment lost 4 bases, leaving 13 bases of the junction unmatched. The CDR3 DNA is TGTGCCTGGATTTTACCGGGACAGGGGATTCCGGGCTACACCTTC. It is translated as CAWILPGQGIPGYTF.

The rearrangement joins TRBV14 to TRBJ2-7; D call uncertain. Trimming stripped 2 bases from V and 4 bases from J, with 9 bases between. Germline V lookup: CDR1 SGHDN, CDR2 FVKESK. This CDR3 has 13 amino acids. The CDR3 spells CASSQPPLYEQYF. The CDR3 DNA sequence: TGTGCCAGCAGCCAACCTCCCCTTTACGAGCAGTACTTC.

DNA of the CDR3: TGTGCCAGCAGTTCGACCGGGACAGGGTACAACTATGGCTACACCTTC. Translating it yields CASSSTGTGYNYGYTF. The chain couples TRBV28 to TRBJ1-2, with 9 bases lining up with TRBD1. The CDR3 covers 16 residues. After removal of 4 bases from V and 2 bases from J, the junction contained 8 bases not matched to a gene. From germline, CDR1 is MDHEN and CDR2 SYDVKM.

The chain employs TRBV29-1 and TRBJ1-2; D not resolved. Trimming cost V 2 bases and J 4 bases, with 8 bases left between them. Germline CDR1 is SQVTM and CDR2 is ANQGSEA. The CDR3 sequence is 12 residues long. The DNA for the CDR3 is TGCAGCGTTGAACGCATGAGCTATGGCTACACCTTC. It yields the protein CSVERMSYGYTF.

The rearrangement uses TRBV29-1 and TRBJ2-5, with 9 positions matching TRBD2. Germline V lookup: CDR1 SQVTM, CDR2 ANQGSEA. The V and J ends lost 3 bases and 5 bases, in that order; junction bases with no gene match: 4. There are 13 residues in the CDR3. CDR3 bases: TGCAGCGTTGAGCGGGAGGGAGATGAGACCCAGTACTTC. Its protein product is CSVEREGDETQYF. The variable domain in full, completed from reference TRBV29-1 and TRBJ2-5, reads SAVISQKPSRDICQRGTSLTIQCQVDSQVTMMFWYRQQPGQSLTLIATANQGSEATYESGFVIDKFPISRPNLTFSTLTVSNMSPEDSSIYLCSVEREGDETQYFGPGTRLLVL.

V gene TRBV29-1 combines with J gene TRBJ1-2, with TRBD1 matching 8 bases. The CDR3 has 12 residues. Germline V lookup: CDR1 SQVTM, CDR2 ANQGSEA. V trimming: 3 bases; J trimming: 7 bases; junction bases outside the gene matches: 4. The CDR3 is CSVDRQGLGYTF. CDR3 DNA sequence: TGCAGCGTTGACCGACAGGGGCTTGGCTACACCTTC.

The chain uses TRBV11-2 and TRBJ2-5, with D perhaps matching TRBD1 (5 bases). CDR3 size: 16 residues. Trimming stripped 5 bases from V and 2 bases from J, with 18 bases between. Germline CDR1 SGHAT, CDR2 FQNNGV. CDR3 DNA: TGTGCCAGCAGCCCTCCCCTTTGGGGCCTACAAGAGACCCAGTACTTC. It is translated as CASSPPLWGLQETQYF.

This chain uses TRBV27 with TRBJ2-7; 10 bases line up with TRBD2. Germline CDR1 reads MNHEY; CDR2 reads SMNVEV (reference sequence). The CDR3 extends over 14 amino acids. V lost 5 bases and J lost 4; bases outside the gene matches: 5. The CDR3 DNA follows: TGTGCCAGCAGTCGGACTAGCGGAGGTTACGAGCAGTACTTC. This translates into CASSRTSGGYEQYF.

In its sample, this clone was seen a few times. The V gene is TRBV5-4, the J gene TRBJ1-1, with 9 bases aligning to TRBD1. CDR3 length: 17 amino acids. CDR1 and CDR2 (germline): SGHNT, YYREEE (reference sequence). Unmatched junction bases numbered 6, after V lost 0 bases and J lost 0 bases. The CDR3 loop is CASSLAGQGYMNTEAFF. CDR3 nucleotides: TGTGCCAGCAGCTTGGCGGGACAGGGTTACATGAACACTGAAGCTTTCTTT.

The count of this clone is one. The J gene is TRBJ2-1, the V gene TRBV15; D call uncertain. This CDR3 comprises 14 residues. Looked up from germline, CDR1 is LNHNV and CDR2 is YYDKDF (reference sequence). Trimming stripped 1 base from V and 4 bases from J, with 8 bases between. The CDR3: CATSRVLGYNEQFF. In DNA, the CDR3 is TGTGCCACCAGCAGAGTTTTAGGGTACAATGAGCAGTTCTTC. The variable domain in full, completed from reference TRBV15 and TRBJ2-1, reads DAMVIQNPRYQVTQFGKPVTLSCSQTLNHNVMYWYQQKSSQAPKLLFHYYDKDFNNEADTPDNFQSRRPNTSFCFLDIRSPGLGDTAMYLCATSRVLGYNEQFFGPGTRLTVL.

This clone has only a few counts. The chain joins TRBV7-9 to TRBJ1-5; no definite D call. Trimming pared 1 base from V and 1 base from J, leaving 5 bases between. The CDR3 runs 14 residues. Per germline, CDR1 SEHNR and CDR2 FQNEAQ (reference sequence). The CDR3 nucleotides read TGTGCCAGCAGCTTAGTGGGAAGCAATCAGCCCCAGCATTTT. As protein: CASSLVGSNQPQHF.

V gene TRBV27 combines with J gene TRBJ1-2; D might be TRBD1 (6 bases). Germline values: CDR1 MNHEY, CDR2 SMNVEV (reference sequence). Trimming shortened V by 4 bases and J by 4 bases, and 19 bases separated the two germline ends. This CDR3 spans 16 amino acids. CDR3 DNA: TGTGCCAGCAGTTCCGGACAGTTGGGGTTGAGCTATGGCTACACCTTC. Its protein product is CASSSGQLGLSYGYTF.

The chain recombines TRBV11-2 with TRBJ2-3, with 8 bases aligning to TRBD2. The CDR3 is 14 residues long. Germline V CDR1 and CDR2: SGHAT, FQNNGV. V gave up 3 bases and J gave up 6 bases; unmatched junction bases: 5. CDR3 sequence (DNA): TGTGCCAGCAGCTTCGGGGGGGCATGGGATACGCAGTATTTT. Its translation is CASSFGGAWDTQYF.

The chain's CDR3 is CASSQEQGRTYEQYF. CDR3 DNA: TGTGCCAGCAGCCAAGAGCAGGGTCGGACCTACGAGCAGTACTTC. V and J are TRBV4-2 and TRBJ2-7; TRBD1 might be the D (5 bases). This CDR3 comprises 15 residues. From germline, CDR1 is LGHNA and CDR2 YNFKEQ. V was pared by 0 bases and J by 2 bases, with 11 bases between.

This clone was seen just once. The chain carries TRBV27 and TRBJ2-2; D not resolved. CDR3 length: 12 residues. Germline V CDR1 and CDR2: MNHEY, SMNVEV (reference sequence). Trimming removed 1 base at V and 5 bases at J, with 2 bases between. This CDR3 is CASSLWTGELFF. Here the CDR3 DNA reads TGTGCCAGCAGTTTATGGACCGGGGAGCTGTTTTTT.

The CDR3 reads CASSLWGGSYEQYF. In DNA, the CDR3 is TGTGCCAGCAGCTTGTGGGGCGGGTCCTACGAGCAGTACTTC. This chain connects TRBV5-6 to TRBJ2-7; D may correspond to TRBD1 or TRBD2 (5 bases each). Trimming shortened V by 1 base and J by 1 base, and 9 bases separated the two germline ends. CDR1 is SGHDT and CDR2 is YYEEEE in the germline V gene. The CDR3 contains 14 residues.

Turning to this clone: At one of its ends the junction is not consistent with the germline gene, which may arise from a read error. In nucleotides, the CDR3 is TGTGCCGGCAGTTGGACAGTCAGCACAGATACGCAGTATTTT. Translation gives CAGSWTVSTDTQYF. The V call is TRBV27, the J call TRBJ2-3; D possibly corresponds to TRBD1 (6 bases). CDR1 is MNHEY and CDR2 is SMNVEV in the germline V gene (reference sequence). This CDR3 contains 14 residues.

This clone was seen a single time. The chain is built from TRBV27 and TRBJ2-6; D perhaps matches TRBD2 (6 bases). The germline V gene has CDR1 MNHEY and CDR2 SMNVEV (reference sequence). Trimming stripped 2 bases from V and 1 base from J, with 9 bases between. This CDR3 has 16 amino acids. CDR3: CASSLGGLSGANVLTF. The DNA of the CDR3 is TGTGCCAGCAGTTTAGGGGGACTGTCTGGGGCCAACGTCCTGACTTTC.

The genes are TRBV7-8 and TRBJ1-1, with TRBD1 matching over 9 bases. The CDR3 runs 16 residues. The germline V gene encodes CDR1 SGHVS and CDR2 FQNEAQ. Trimming took 4 bases from V and 2 from J; bases not matched to a gene: 8. CDR3 DNA: TGTGCCAGCAGCTCCAGGACAGGGGCGCGTAACACTGAAGCTTTCTTT. This translates into CASSSRTGARNTEAFF.

This clone was seen only once. The rearrangement joins TRBV10-1 to TRBJ2-1; TRBD1 is a possible D gene (5 bases). The length of the CDR3 is 14 residues. CDR1 is WNHNN and CDR2 is SYGVQD in the germline V gene (reference sequence). V was pared by 3 bases and J by 1 base, with 7 bases between. CDR3 sequence reads: CASSETGSYNEQFF. DNA for the CDR3: TGCGCCAGCAGTGAAACAGGATCCTACAATGAGCAGTTCTTC.

The chain is built from TRBV6-6 and TRBJ2-3, with 10 positions matching TRBD2. V dropped 5 bases and J dropped 4; count of bases not matched to a gene: 3. The CDR3 covers 14 residues. Per germline, CDR1 MNHNY and CDR2 SVGAGI (reference sequence). CDR3 residues: CASSPGTSADTQYF. The DNA of the CDR3 is TGTGCCAGCAGTCCCGGGACTAGCGCAGATACGCAGTATTTT.

The V and J genes are TRBV13 and TRBJ2-1; a weak D match, TRBD2 (6 bases). Germline CDR1 and CDR2: PRHDT and FYEKMQ (reference sequence). The length of the CDR3 is 15 residues. V lost 3 bases and J lost 0, with 9 bases in between. Here the CDR3 reads CASSFGGDSYNEQFF. The CDR3 nucleotides read TGTGCCAGCAGCTTCGGCGGGGACTCCTACAATGAGCAGTTCTTC.

V gene TRBV5-1 combines with J gene TRBJ2-1; D gene ambiguous. Germline CDR1 and CDR2: SGHRS and YFSETQ. The CDR3 length is 13 residues. Trimming stripped 9 bases from V and 0 bases from J, with 10 bases between. The CDR3 is CATRPGSYNEQFF. The CDR3 DNA reads as TGCGCCACCCGGCCAGGCTCCTACAATGAGCAGTTCTTC. Full variable domain (outside the CDR3, taken from reference TRBV5-1 and TRBJ2-1): KAGVTQTPRYLIKTRGQQVTLSCSPISGHRSVSWYQQTPGQGLQFLFEYFSETQRNKGNFPGRFSGRQFSNSRSEMNVSTLELGDSALYLCATRPGSYNEQFFGPGTRLTVL.

This chain connects TRBV5-1 to TRBJ2-1, with TRBD2 matching over 12 bases. The V segment lost 4 bases and the J segment 1 base; nucleotides outside the gene matches: 15. CDR3 length equals 20 residues. CDR1 and CDR2 from the germline V gene are SGHRS and YFSETQ. CDR3 in amino acids: CASSPFSLAGGPISYNEQFF. The CDR3 DNA sequence: TGCGCCAGCAGCCCTTTTAGTCTAGCGGGAGGGCCTATTTCCTACAATGAGCAGTTCTTC.

The genes are TRBV27 and TRBJ1-5, with D unclear. Germline assignment: CDR1 MNHEY and CDR2 SMNVEV (reference sequence). Between the trimmed V and J ends, which lost 8 bases and 3 bases, there was a span of 14 bases. CDR3 length: 14 residues. CDR3 protein: CASSTAGNNQPQHF. CDR3 coding DNA: TGTGCCAGCTCCACGGCGGGGAACAATCAGCCCCAGCATTTT.

By share of the sample, this clone is medium-sized (0.01 to 0.1%). J is TRBJ2-2 and V is TRBV6-4; D could derive from TRBD1 or TRBD2 (7 bases each). The germline gives CDR1 MRHNA, CDR2 SNTAGT. The CDR3 is 16 residues long. V lost 6 bases and J lost 6, with 20 bases in between. The CDR3 region has the DNA TGTGCCAGCAGCCCAGTCGGACCAGGGGGGGCCGGGGAGCTGTTTTTT. Amino acids: CASSPVGPGGAGELFF.